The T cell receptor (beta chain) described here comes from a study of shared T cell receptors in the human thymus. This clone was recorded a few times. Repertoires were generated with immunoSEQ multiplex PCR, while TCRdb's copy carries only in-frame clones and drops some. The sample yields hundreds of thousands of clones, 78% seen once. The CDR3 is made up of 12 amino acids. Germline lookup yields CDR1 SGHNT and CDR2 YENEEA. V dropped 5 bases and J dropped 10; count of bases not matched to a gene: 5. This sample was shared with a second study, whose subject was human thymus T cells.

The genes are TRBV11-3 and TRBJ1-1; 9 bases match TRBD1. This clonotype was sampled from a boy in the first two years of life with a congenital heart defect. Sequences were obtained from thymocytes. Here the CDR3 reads CASSPGTGRAFF. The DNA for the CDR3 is TGTGCCAGCAGCCCCGGGACAGGGCGAGCTTTCTTT.